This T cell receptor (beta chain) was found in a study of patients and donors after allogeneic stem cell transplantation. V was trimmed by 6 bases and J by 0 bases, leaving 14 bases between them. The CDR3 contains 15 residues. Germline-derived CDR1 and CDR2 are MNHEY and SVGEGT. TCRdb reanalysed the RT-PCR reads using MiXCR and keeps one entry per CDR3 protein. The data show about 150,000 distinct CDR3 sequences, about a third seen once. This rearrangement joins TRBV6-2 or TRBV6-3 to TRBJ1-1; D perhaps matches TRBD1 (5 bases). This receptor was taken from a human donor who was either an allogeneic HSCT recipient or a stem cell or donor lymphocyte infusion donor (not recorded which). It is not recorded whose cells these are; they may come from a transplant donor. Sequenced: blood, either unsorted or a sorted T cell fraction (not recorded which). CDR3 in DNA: TGTGCCAGCAGGGGGCAGGGCCCGATGAACACTGAAGCTTTCTTT. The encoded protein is CASRGQGPMNTEAFF.